This passage covers 8 T cell receptor beta chains from one sample sequenced in a study of Graves' ophthalmopathy and Graves' hyperthyroidism. Scientists amplified the TCR beta CDR3 regions from RNA transcripts. Following a first-round RT-PCR that used HTBI primers, a second-round multiplex PCR was carried out. TCRdb reanalysed the multiplex PCR reads using MiXCR and keeps one entry per CDR3 protein. Of about 740,000 distinct CDR3 sequences in the sample, roughly two fifths were seen once. What was sequenced was peripheral blood. The receptors derive from an adult man with Graves' ophthalmopathy.

The J gene is TRBJ2-5, the V gene TRBV7-9; the D gene is possibly TRBD2 (6 bases). Germline lookup yields CDR1 SEHNR and CDR2 FQNEAQ (reference sequence). The CDR3 covers 15 residues. V was shortened by 5 bases and J by 5 bases, with 18 bases between the two germline ends. As DNA, the CDR3 is TGTGCCAGCAGCCAGACCGGAGGGAGCGGGGAGACCCAGTACTTC. It codes for CASSQTGGSGETQYF.

This chain links TRBV2 with TRBJ1-4, with 10 positions matching TRBD1. The V segment lost 5 bases and the J segment 7 bases; nucleotides outside the gene matches: 13. Germline V gene sequence: CDR1 SNHLY, CDR2 FYNNEI. The CDR3 runs to 17 residues. The CDR3 loop is CASSRDRGVVYGEKLFF. The DNA of the CDR3 is TGTGCCAGCAGTCGGGACAGGGGTGTCGTGTACGGTGAAAAACTGTTTTTT. The full variable domain, with the rest looked up from reference TRBV2 and TRBJ1-4, is EPEVTQTPSHQVTQMGQEVILRCVPISNHLYFYWYRQILGQKVEFLVSFYNNEISEKSEIFDDQFSVERPDGSNFTLKIRSTKLEDSAMYFCASSRDRGVVYGEKLFFGSGTQLSVL.

As concerns this clonotype: Since the CDR3 does not end with the conserved phenylalanine or tryptophan, this likely comes from a read error. This rearrangement joins TRBV4-3 to TRBJ2-6; unclear D gene. Trimming stripped 1 base from V and 10 bases from J, with 8 bases between. The V gene's germline CDR1 is LGHNA and CDR2 YSLEER. This CDR3 region has 13 residues. Written as DNA, the CDR3 is TGCGCCAGCAGCCAAGGGGTTCGAAACGTCCTGACTTTA. Its protein is CASSQGVRNVLTL.

The rearrangement links TRBV25-1 to TRBJ2-2; the match to TRBD2 covers 8 bases. Germline values: CDR1 MGHDK, CDR2 SYGVNS. Trimming took 6 bases from V and 6 from J; bases not matched to a gene: 15. This CDR3 is built from 17 residues. The CDR3, as DNA: TGTGCCAGCAGCTTAAGCGGGGGCAGGGGAAGCGCCGGGGAGCTGTTTTTT. Its protein product is CASSLSGGRGSAGELFF.

This clonotype was seen a handful of times. The gene calls are TRBV6-1 and TRBJ2-7; 7 bases line up with TRBD1. The CDR3 length is 15 residues. The germline CDR1 and CDR2 sequences are MNHNS and SASEGT. The ends lost 5 bases at V and 3 bases at J; junction bases unmatched: 10. The CDR3 nucleotides are TGTGCCAGCAGTTACTCGAGGGGGCGCTTCTACGAGCAGTACTTC. It is translated as CASSYSRGRFYEQYF.

This chain uses TRBV2 with TRBJ1-6; 8 nucleotides line up with TRBD1. Germline CDR1 reads SNHLY; CDR2 reads FYNNEI. The CDR3 totals 15 residues. V shed 3 bases and J 9 bases; nucleotides not matched to a gene: 7. The CDR3 sequence: CASSEWTGFFSPLHF. The CDR3 DNA reads as TGTGCCAGCAGTGAGTGGACAGGGTTTTTTTCACCCCTCCACTTT.

This clonotype was counted at least ten times. This sequence joins TRBV2 and TRBJ2-7, with D uncertain. CDR1 SNHLY and CDR2 FYNNEI come from the germline V gene. The V end lost 3 bases, the J end lost 7 bases, and 10 bases lay between the germline ends. This CDR3 region has 12 residues. The CDR3 sequence: CASSDQRWEQYF. DNA of the CDR3: TGTGCCAGCAGTGACCAACGGTGGGAGCAGTACTTC.

The V call is TRBV7-3, the J call TRBJ2-3; 9 bases are shared with TRBD2. CDR1 SGHTA and CDR2 FQGTGA come from the germline V gene. The V segment lost 2 bases and the J segment 3 bases; nucleotides outside the gene matches: 6. CDR3 length equals 16 residues. CDR3 coding DNA: TGTGCCAGCAGCTTAGTGGCGGGGGGGCGTACAGATACGCAGTATTTT. Translating gives CASSLVAGGRTDTQYF.